Listed below are T cell receptor beta chains from one sample, sequenced in a study of T-cell memory formation after mild COVID-19. From the 5' RACE reads, TCRdb called clonotypes with MiXCR, one entry per CDR3 protein. The repertoire holds 300,000 to 350,000 distinct CDR3 sequences, with 14% as singletons. Source material: PBMCs or a T cell subset sorted from them (not recorded which). These receptor sequences come from a man younger than 30 who had mild COVID-19 (a few samples of this study predate the infection). Cell type and time point are not known. CDR3s include the opening cysteine and the closing phenylalanine or tryptophan. A D gene is named only where the DNA matches it firmly. Part of the rows lack a size; the others show once, few, many or a class for expanded clones.

clone_size: many
d_call: TRBD1
j_call: TRBJ2-5
v_call: TRBV15
cdr3_aa: CATSSTGGWETQYF
cdr3_nt: TGTGCCACCAGCAGTACAGGGGGCTGGGAGACCCAGTACTTC

clone_size: -
d_call: -
j_call: TRBJ2-6
v_call: TRBV7-3
cdr3_aa: CASETVPGANVLTF
cdr3_nt: TGTGCCAGTGAGACGGTCCCTGGGGCCAACGTCCTGACTTTC

clone_size: many
d_call: TRBD2
j_call: TRBJ2-3
v_call: TRBV10-3
cdr3_aa: CAIRRLAGTDTQYF
cdr3_nt: TGTGCCATCCGGAGACTAGCGGGCACAGATACGCAGTATTTT

clone_size: few
d_call: -
j_call: TRBJ2-1
v_call: TRBV7-9
cdr3_aa: CASSLRGGTYNEQFF
cdr3_nt: TGTGCCAGCAGCTTAAGGGGTGGCACCTACAATGAGCAGTTCTTC

clone_size: few
d_call: -
j_call: TRBJ1-1
v_call: TRBV7-2
cdr3_aa: CASSLVAWVLNTEAFF
cdr3_nt: TGTGCCAGCAGCTTAGTAGCGTGGGTCTTGAACACTGAAGCTTTCTTT

clone_size: -
d_call: -
j_call: TRBJ1-1
v_call: TRBV18
cdr3_aa: CASSPGRRAFF
cdr3_nt: TGTGCCAGCTCACCGGGGCGGCGGGCTTTCTTT

clone_size: -
d_call: -
j_call: TRBJ1-5
v_call: TRBV5-8
cdr3_aa: CASSLHGYPQHF
cdr3_nt: TGTGCCAGCAGCTTGCACGGGTATCCCCAGCATTTT

clone_size: few
d_call: TRBD1
j_call: TRBJ2-2
v_call: TRBV4-1
cdr3_aa: CASSPTGSDTGELFF
cdr3_nt: TGCGCCAGCAGCCCGACAGGGTCGGACACCGGGGAGCTGTTTTTT

clone_size: many
d_call: -
j_call: TRBJ1-1
v_call: TRBV24-1
cdr3_aa: CATSGGRDTEAFF
cdr3_nt: TGTGCCACCAGTGGTGGCAGGGACACTGAAGCTTTCTTT

clone_size: few
d_call: TRBD1
j_call: TRBJ2-7
v_call: TRBV4-3
cdr3_aa: CASSPDRATYEQYF
cdr3_nt: TGCGCCAGCAGCCCGGACAGGGCGACCTACGAGCAGTACTTC

clone_size: many
d_call: TRBD2
j_call: TRBJ2-1
v_call: TRBV24-1
cdr3_aa: CATSDPQRDSYNEQFF
cdr3_nt: TGTGCCACCAGTGATCCCCAGCGGGATTCCTACAATGAGCAGTTCTTC

clone_size: few
d_call: -
j_call: TRBJ2-7
v_call: TRBV6-2/TRBV6-3
cdr3_aa: CASKMDGAPYEQYF
cdr3_nt: TGTGCCAGCAAAATGGACGGCGCCCCTTACGAGCAGTACTTC

clone_size: -
d_call: TRBD1
j_call: TRBJ1-3
v_call: TRBV5-1
cdr3_aa: CASSGTGTSGNTIYF
cdr3_nt: TGCGCCAGTTCCGGGACAGGGACTTCGGGAAACACCATATATTTT

clone_size: -
d_call: -
j_call: TRBJ1-2
v_call: TRBV6-5
cdr3_aa: CASRRPFFGYTF
cdr3_nt: TGTGCCAGCAGACGTCCGTTCTTTGGGTACACCTTC

clone_size: -
d_call: TRBD1
j_call: TRBJ2-7
v_call: TRBV20-1
cdr3_aa: CSARRGTGGDEQYF
cdr3_nt: TGCAGTGCTAGGCGGGGGACAGGGGGCGACGAGCAGTACTTC

clone_size: -
d_call: -
j_call: TRBJ1-3
v_call: TRBV7-3
cdr3_aa: CASSLYWGGTIYF
cdr3_nt: TGTGCCAGCAGCCTCTACTGGGGAGGCACCATATATTTT

clone_size: -
d_call: -
j_call: TRBJ1-5
v_call: TRBV6-5
cdr3_aa: CASGTDSNQPQHF
cdr3_nt: TGTGCGAGCGGTACAGATAGCAATCAGCCCCAGCATTTT

clone_size: -
d_call: TRBD2
j_call: TRBJ2-5
v_call: TRBV3-1
cdr3_aa: CASRTSGEETQYF
cdr3_nt: TGTGCCAGCCGAACTAGCGGGGAAGAGACCCAGTACTTC

clone_size: few
d_call: TRBD1
j_call: TRBJ1-5
v_call: TRBV25-1
cdr3_aa: CASSGRDSNQPQHF
cdr3_nt: TGTGCCAGCAGTGGCCGGGACAGTAATCAGCCCCAGCATTTT

clone_size: few
d_call: TRBD1
j_call: TRBJ2-3
v_call: TRBV11-2
cdr3_aa: CASSTNPSGQGSDTQYF
cdr3_nt: TGTGCCAGCAGCACGAACCCGTCGGGACAGGGGTCAGATACGCAGTATTTT

clone_size: many
d_call: -
j_call: TRBJ2-5
v_call: TRBV7-9
cdr3_aa: CASSRAPGPPMETQYF
cdr3_nt: TGTGCCAGCAGCAGAGCACCGGGACCGCCAATGGAGACCCAGTACTTC

clone_size: -
d_call: -
j_call: TRBJ1-2
v_call: TRBV7-9
cdr3_aa: CASSLGRGDNYGYTF
cdr3_nt: TGTGCCAGCAGCTTAGGACGGGGGGACAACTATGGCTACACCTTC

clone_size: few
d_call: TRBD1
j_call: TRBJ2-5
v_call: TRBV6-6
cdr3_aa: CASSAGTGEETQYF
cdr3_nt: TGTGCCAGCAGCGCCGGGACAGGGGAAGAGACCCAGTACTTC

clone_size: many
d_call: -
j_call: TRBJ1-2
v_call: TRBV5-5
cdr3_aa: CASSLGDNYGYTF
cdr3_nt: TGTGCCAGCAGCTTGGGCGATAACTATGGCTACACCTTC

clone_size: -
d_call: -
j_call: TRBJ2-3
v_call: TRBV19
cdr3_aa: CASEVSGSYGADTQYF
cdr3_nt: TGTGCCAGCGAGGTCAGCGGCAGCTATGGGGCTGATACGCAGTATTTT

clone_size: -
d_call: -
j_call: TRBJ2-1
v_call: TRBV15
cdr3_aa: CATSRVGPDPGALF
cdr3_nt: TGTGCCACCAGCAGAGTCGGACCAGACCCGGGGGCGCTCTTC

clone_size: few
d_call: -
j_call: TRBJ2-5
v_call: TRBV4-1
cdr3_aa: CASSRLPQGSGETQYF
cdr3_nt: TGCGCCAGCAGCCGACTGCCCCAGGGGAGCGGAGAGACCCAGTACTTC

clone_size: many
d_call: -
j_call: TRBJ2-1
v_call: TRBV6-2/TRBV6-3
cdr3_aa: CASSYGTPLYNEQFF
cdr3_nt: TGTGCCAGCAGTTACGGGACTCCCCTCTACAATGAGCAGTTCTTC

clone_size: many
d_call: -
j_call: TRBJ2-2
v_call: TRBV7-3
cdr3_aa: CASSSGAANTGELFF
cdr3_nt: TGTGCCAGCAGCTCGGGGGCGGCGAACACCGGGGAGCTGTTTTTT

clone_size: -
d_call: -
j_call: TRBJ1-2
v_call: TRBV5-4
cdr3_aa: CASSLAGYGHTF
cdr3_nt: TGTGCCAGCAGCTTGGCAGGATATGGCCACACCTTC

clone_size: few
d_call: -
j_call: TRBJ2-7
v_call: TRBV7-2
cdr3_aa: CASSLDRNYEQYF
cdr3_nt: TGTGCCAGCAGCTTAGACAGGAATTACGAGCAGTACTTC

clone_size: few
d_call: TRBD1
j_call: TRBJ2-7
v_call: TRBV29-1
cdr3_aa: CSARTGLYEQYF
cdr3_nt: TGCAGCGCCCGGACAGGGTTATACGAGCAGTACTTC

clone_size: few
d_call: TRBD2
j_call: TRBJ2-1
v_call: TRBV6-2/TRBV6-3
cdr3_aa: CASSSRRGGPHEQFF
cdr3_nt: TGTGCCAGCAGTTCGCGGCGGGGGGGCCCCCATGAGCAGTTCTTC

clone_size: many
d_call: TRBD1
j_call: TRBJ2-7
v_call: TRBV7-7
cdr3_aa: CASSPRTGGSYEQYF
cdr3_nt: TGTGCCAGCAGCCCTCGGACAGGGGGCTCCTACGAGCAGTACTTC

clone_size: -
d_call: -
j_call: TRBJ1-2
v_call: TRBV12-3/TRBV12-4
cdr3_aa: CASSLGPGTGSYGYTF
cdr3_nt: TGTGCCAGCAGTTTAGGTCCCGGGACGGGTAGCTATGGCTACACCTTC

clone_size: few
d_call: -
j_call: TRBJ1-4
v_call: TRBV2
cdr3_aa: CASSEAVEGQGKLFF
cdr3_nt: TGTGCCAGCAGTGAAGCGGTAGAGGGCCAGGGAAAACTGTTTTTT

clone_size: few
d_call: -
j_call: TRBJ2-1
v_call: TRBV11-2
cdr3_aa: CASSLDGQGGQFF
cdr3_nt: TGTGCCAGCAGCTTAGATGGCCAGGGAGGGCAGTTCTTC

clone_size: -
d_call: TRBD1
j_call: TRBJ2-3
v_call: TRBV6-2/TRBV6-3
cdr3_aa: CASSSSRDRDSTDTQYF
cdr3_nt: TGTGCCAGCAGTAGCAGCCGGGACAGGGATAGCACAGATACGCAGTATTTT

clone_size: -
d_call: -
j_call: TRBJ1-5
v_call: TRBV7-2
cdr3_aa: CASSPGERQPQHF
cdr3_nt: TGTGCCAGCAGCCCGGGGGAACGTCAGCCCCAGCATTTT

clone_size: many
d_call: -
j_call: TRBJ2-7
v_call: TRBV5-1
cdr3_aa: CASSQSGPYEQYF
cdr3_nt: TGCGCCAGCAGCCAAAGTGGCCCCTACGAGCAGTACTTC

clone_size: -
d_call: TRBD1
j_call: TRBJ1-5
v_call: TRBV27
cdr3_aa: CASSFMWDRGSQPQHF
cdr3_nt: TGTGCCAGCAGTTTCATGTGGGACAGGGGGTCTCAGCCCCAGCATTTT

clone_size: many
d_call: TRBD2
j_call: TRBJ2-7
v_call: TRBV7-9
cdr3_aa: CASSPGSSGLPGHEQYF
cdr3_nt: TGTGCCAGCAGCCCGGGAAGTAGCGGGCTGCCCGGGCACGAGCAGTACTTC

clone_size: many
d_call: -
j_call: TRBJ2-7
v_call: TRBV5-1
cdr3_aa: CASSLGGGEQYF
cdr3_nt: TGCGCCAGCAGCTTGGGGGGTGGCGAGCAGTACTTC

clone_size: -
d_call: -
j_call: TRBJ2-2
v_call: TRBV5-6
cdr3_aa: CASRPSSPGTLKNTGELFF
cdr3_nt: TGTGCCAGCAGACCTTCCTCCCCCGGGACCCTAAAGAACACCGGGGAGCTGTTTTTT

clone_size: few
d_call: -
j_call: TRBJ2-2
v_call: TRBV20-1
cdr3_aa: CSARDTKNTGELFF
cdr3_nt: TGCAGTGCTAGAGATACCAAGAACACCGGGGAGCTGTTTTTT

clone_size: -
d_call: TRBD1
j_call: TRBJ1-4
v_call: TRBV7-2
cdr3_aa: CASSVGQGDEKLFF
cdr3_nt: TGTGCCAGCAGCGTGGGACAGGGGGATGAAAAACTGTTTTTT

clone_size: -
d_call: TRBD1
j_call: TRBJ1-2
v_call: TRBV20-1
cdr3_aa: CSARDPTGMDGYTF
cdr3_nt: TGCAGTGCTAGAGACCCGACAGGGATGGACGGCTACACCTTC

clone_size: few
d_call: TRBD2
j_call: TRBJ2-3
v_call: TRBV4-1
cdr3_aa: CASSPAAPLAGGADTQYF
cdr3_nt: TGCGCCAGCAGCCCGGCGGCCCCGCTAGCCGGGGGGGCAGATACGCAGTATTTT

clone_size: -
d_call: -
j_call: TRBJ1-4
v_call: TRBV9
cdr3_aa: CASSELQGPNEKLFF
cdr3_nt: TGTGCCAGCAGTGAATTACAGGGACCTAATGAAAAACTGTTTTTT

clone_size: -
d_call: -
j_call: TRBJ2-2
v_call: TRBV2
cdr3_aa: CASSEQGSAGELFF
cdr3_nt: TGTGCCAGCAGTGAGCAGGGTTCGGCCGGGGAGCTGTTTTTT

clone_size: few
d_call: TRBD2
j_call: TRBJ2-7
v_call: TRBV5-5
cdr3_aa: CASSHGTSVSHHEQYF
cdr3_nt: TGTGCCAGCAGCCACGGGACTAGCGTTTCTCACCACGAGCAGTACTTC